A selection of T cell receptor beta chains follows, all from one sample in a study of PD-L1 blockade in urothelial cancer. The data were produced by immunoSEQ multiplex PCR, yet TCRdb's version contains in-frame clones alone and is incomplete. The data contain about 130,000 clones, less than 85% of them singletons. The starting material was PBMCs, obtained around atezolizumab (anti-PD-L1) treatment. The origin of the receptors is a man aged 50 or older with urothelial cancer. CDR3s include the opening cysteine and the closing phenylalanine or tryptophan. The order of the fields is J gene, V gene, CDR3 protein.

TRBJ2-7,TRBV2,CATVRDRGYEQYF
TRBJ1-1,TRBV28,CASRPSDRDQAEAFF
TRBJ2-7,TRBV5-1,CASSRGTGDVAYEQYF
TRBJ1-2,TRBV7-3,CASSLTPGGSGYTF
TRBJ2-7,TRBV7-3,CASSLGGTQGEQYF
TRBJ2-1,TRBV9,CASSTPTRLAGVNEQFF
TRBJ2-7,TRBV7-9,CASSLGLRYEQYF
TRBJ2-5,TRBV5-4,CASSVGLDRQETQYF
TRBJ2-1,TRBV9,CASSVLTQGEQFF
TRBJ1-5,TRBV10-2,CATKENSNQPQHF
TRBJ1-3,TRBV9,CASSVGAGGNTIYF
TRBJ2-7,TRBV6-5,CASSYSAGGPYEQYF
TRBJ2-5,TRBV28,CAAKTSGRETQYF
TRBJ2-1,TRBV11-3,CASSLDSSGVYNEQFF
TRBJ2-3,TRBV5-5,CASSRLIRTGAFTDTQYF
TRBJ1-4,TRBV7-8,CASSRTGGQGEKLFF
TRBJ1-1,TRBV30,CAWKTRGTEAFF
TRBJ2-5,TRBV9,CASSSLTGGLKETQYF
TRBJ1-5,TRBV19,CASSRWGQGNQPQHF
TRBJ1-5,TRBV19,CASSITAAKVGNQPQHF